This TCR beta chain was found in a study of shared clonotypes between healthy human individuals. Study summary: Used for every donor were three CD4 naive, three CD4 memory, two CD8 naive and one CD8 memory plate.

The method was immunoSEQ multiplex PCR; TCRdb's version includes in-frame clones alone and lacks a portion of them. Found here are roughly 2.5 million clones, about 92% of them singletons; the top ten hold roughly 0.15%. Per germline, CDR1 SNHLY and CDR2 FYNNEI. V was clipped by 6 bases and J by 2 bases, with 11 bases between them. The CDR3 consists of 13 residues. Sequencing was done on a sample of naive CD4+ T cells sorted from blood. Subset given: CD45RA+ positively selected. The chain joins TRBV2 to TRBJ2-7, with D tentatively TRBD1 (6 bases). The sequence derives from a man between 18 and 29 years old in good health. CDR3 amino acids: CASSQGTPYEQYF. The DNA for the CDR3 is TGTGCCAGCAGCCAAGGGACACCCTACGAGCAGTACTTC.